A selection of T cell receptor beta chains follows, all from one sample in a study of T cells after yellow fever vaccination. MiXCR was run by TCRdb on the 5' RACE reads, yielding one entry per CDR3 protein. The table lists 350,000 to 450,000 distinct CDR3 sequences, around 20% of them singletons. Sequences were derived from PBMCs, sampled before the yellow fever booster vaccination. These TCRs come from a young man who received the YFV17D yellow fever vaccine. Both conserved end residues are part of each CDR3. D genes are given only for firm matches. Not all rows give a size; the values are once, few, many and, for expanded clones, a class.

abundance: many
d_gene: -
j_gene: TRBJ1-3
v_gene: TRBV7-9
CDR3nt: TGTGCCAGCAGCTTACAGCGGTTCGGAGGGGACACCATATATTTT
CDR3aa: CASSLQRFGGDTIYF

abundance: -
d_gene: -
j_gene: TRBJ2-2
v_gene: TRBV9
CDR3nt: TGTGCCAGCAGCGTTGACCCCAAGACACGCGGGGAGCTGTTTTTT
CDR3aa: CASSVDPKTRGELFF

abundance: few
d_gene: -
j_gene: TRBJ1-1
v_gene: TRBV29-1
CDR3nt: TGCAGCGTTGACGGGAGGAACACTGAAGCTTTCTTT
CDR3aa: CSVDGRNTEAFF

abundance: -
d_gene: TRBD1
j_gene: TRBJ2-2
v_gene: TRBV27
CDR3nt: TGTGCCAGCAGCTCGGACAGGGGAGGTTTCGGCACCGGGGAGCTGTTTTTT
CDR3aa: CASSSDRGGFGTGELFF

abundance: -
d_gene: TRBD2
j_gene: TRBJ2-1
v_gene: TRBV2
CDR3nt: TGTGCCAGCAGCCGGGGGGTGTCCTACAATGAGCAGTTCTTC
CDR3aa: CASSRGVSYNEQFF

abundance: few
d_gene: -
j_gene: TRBJ2-1
v_gene: TRBV25-1
CDR3nt: TGTGCCAGCAGCGCAGGACACCTCAATGAGCAGTTCTTC
CDR3aa: CASSAGHLNEQFF

abundance: -
d_gene: -
j_gene: TRBJ1-6
v_gene: TRBV15
CDR3nt: TGTGCCACCAGCAGAGACCTTCTAGCTGGGGAACCCCTCCACTTT
CDR3aa: CATSRDLLAGEPLHF

abundance: -
d_gene: TRBD1
j_gene: TRBJ2-5
v_gene: TRBV20-1
CDR3nt: TGCAGTGCTAGGAGGTGGGGGACAGGGCAGGCTCGGGAGACCCAGTACTTC
CDR3aa: CSARRWGTGQARETQYF

abundance: few
d_gene: -
j_gene: TRBJ1-1
v_gene: TRBV12-3/TRBV12-4
CDR3nt: TGTGCCAGCAGTTTTCGAAGCCTCACTGAAGCTTTCTTT
CDR3aa: CASSFRSLTEAFF

abundance: many
d_gene: TRBD1
j_gene: TRBJ2-7
v_gene: TRBV5-1
CDR3nt: TGCGCCAGCAGCACCGGACAGGTCTCCTACGAGCAGTACTTC
CDR3aa: CASSTGQVSYEQYF

abundance: -
d_gene: -
j_gene: TRBJ2-1
v_gene: TRBV9
CDR3nt: TGTGCCAGCAGCGTAGCCCCGGGCGGCGGAAGGGGGGGGCAGTTCTTC
CDR3aa: CASSVAPGGGRGGQFF

abundance: many
d_gene: TRBD1
j_gene: TRBJ1-5
v_gene: TRBV10-3
CDR3nt: TGTGCCATCAGTGAATCCGGGACAGATCAGCCCCAGCATTTT
CDR3aa: CAISESGTDQPQHF

abundance: few
d_gene: -
j_gene: TRBJ2-3
v_gene: TRBV7-9
CDR3nt: TGTGCCAGCAGCTTCCGCCTGGGGGCAGATACGCAGTATTTT
CDR3aa: CASSFRLGADTQYF

abundance: few
d_gene: -
j_gene: TRBJ2-7
v_gene: TRBV10-1
CDR3nt: TGCGCCAGCAGTGAGGACCGGACCTACGAGCAGTACTTC
CDR3aa: CASSEDRTYEQYF

abundance: -
d_gene: TRBD1
j_gene: TRBJ2-1
v_gene: TRBV10-3
CDR3nt: TGTGCCATCAGAGAAGGTGACAGGGTATCTGGCGAGCAGTTCTTC
CDR3aa: CAIREGDRVSGEQFF

abundance: few
d_gene: -
j_gene: TRBJ2-1
v_gene: TRBV24-1
CDR3nt: TGTGCCACCAGTGACCCGAACCTGAGCGATGAGCAGTTCTTC
CDR3aa: CATSDPNLSDEQFF

abundance: -
d_gene: TRBD1
j_gene: TRBJ1-2
v_gene: TRBV20-1
CDR3nt: TGCAGTGCTAGGATGGGATGGGACAGCGGCTACACCTTC
CDR3aa: CSARMGWDSGYTF

abundance: -
d_gene: TRBD2
j_gene: TRBJ2-1
v_gene: TRBV6-5
CDR3nt: TGTGCCAGCAGCAAGGCCGGGGCGGGGGGTCGGAATGAGCAGTTCTTC
CDR3aa: CASSKAGAGGRNEQFF

abundance: -
d_gene: -
j_gene: TRBJ2-7
v_gene: TRBV2
CDR3nt: TGTGCCCTCAGGGGACTCTCTGACGAGCAGTACTTC
CDR3aa: CALRGLSDEQYF

abundance: few
d_gene: -
j_gene: TRBJ2-7
v_gene: TRBV20-1
CDR3nt: TGCAGCCCTCGCGCCCGTATTGAACCTTACGAGCAGTACTTC
CDR3aa: CSPRARIEPYEQYF

abundance: -
d_gene: TRBD1
j_gene: TRBJ1-2
v_gene: TRBV7-2
CDR3nt: TGTGCCAGCAGCCCGGGACAGTTTATGGGCTACACCTTC
CDR3aa: CASSPGQFMGYTF

abundance: few
d_gene: -
j_gene: TRBJ2-5
v_gene: TRBV6-2/TRBV6-3
CDR3nt: TGTGCCAGCAGTTACGGACGGGCCAGAGAGACCCAGTACTTC
CDR3aa: CASSYGRARETQYF

abundance: -
d_gene: TRBD1
j_gene: TRBJ1-1
v_gene: TRBV18
CDR3nt: TGTGCCAGCGCAGGGACAGGGGACACTGAAGCTTTCTTT
CDR3aa: CASAGTGDTEAFF

abundance: -
d_gene: -
j_gene: TRBJ1-3
v_gene: TRBV7-9
CDR3nt: TGTGCCAGCAGCCTGGCTCCGGGGGAATTTGGAAACACCATATATTTT
CDR3aa: CASSLAPGEFGNTIYF

abundance: few
d_gene: TRBD2
j_gene: TRBJ2-5
v_gene: TRBV10-3
CDR3nt: TGTGCCATCAGCCGAACTAGCGGGGGGCGAGAGACCCAGTACTTC
CDR3aa: CAISRTSGGRETQYF

abundance: -
d_gene: -
j_gene: TRBJ1-2
v_gene: TRBV20-1
CDR3nt: TGCAGTGCGAAGAAGGCAGCTAATGGCTACACCTTC
CDR3aa: CSAKKAANGYTF

abundance: -
d_gene: -
j_gene: TRBJ2-1
v_gene: TRBV4-2
CDR3nt: TGTGCCAGCAGCCAAGGATGGGATGAGCAGTTCTTC
CDR3aa: CASSQGWDEQFF

abundance: few
d_gene: -
j_gene: TRBJ2-7
v_gene: TRBV7-9
CDR3nt: TGTGCCAGCAGCTCCCCGAGCTCCTACGAGCAGTACTTC
CDR3aa: CASSSPSSYEQYF

abundance: few
d_gene: -
j_gene: TRBJ2-3
v_gene: TRBV4-3
CDR3nt: TGCGCCAGCAGCCAAGTGACATTATACGATTACACAGATACGCAGTATTTT
CDR3aa: CASSQVTLYDYTDTQYF

abundance: -
d_gene: -
j_gene: TRBJ1-1
v_gene: TRBV12-3/TRBV12-4
CDR3nt: TGTGCCAGCACGTTAGGGACTAACACTGAAGCTTTCTTT
CDR3aa: CASTLGTNTEAFF

abundance: -
d_gene: TRBD2
j_gene: TRBJ2-1
v_gene: TRBV10-3
CDR3nt: TGTGCCATCAGTGAGGGTACTAGCGGGCGAACGATGGATGAGCAGTTCTTC
CDR3aa: CAISEGTSGRTMDEQFF

abundance: few
d_gene: -
j_gene: TRBJ2-3
v_gene: TRBV7-9
CDR3nt: TGTGCCAGCAGCTTAGCGGAGGGGAGCACAGATACGCAGTATTTT
CDR3aa: CASSLAEGSTDTQYF

abundance: few
d_gene: -
j_gene: TRBJ2-3
v_gene: TRBV7-2
CDR3nt: TGTGCCAGCAGCTTAGAGCGTGGGCCAGGGGGGGCAGATACGCAGTATTTT
CDR3aa: CASSLERGPGGADTQYF

abundance: -
d_gene: -
j_gene: TRBJ2-5
v_gene: TRBV11-2
CDR3nt: TGTGCCAGCAGCTTGCGTCCAGGGGAGGGGGAAGAGACCCAGTACTTC
CDR3aa: CASSLRPGEGEETQYF

abundance: -
d_gene: TRBD2
j_gene: TRBJ2-7
v_gene: TRBV7-2
CDR3nt: TGTGCCAGCAGCTTAGCAGCGGGGATAATCTACGAGCAGTACTTC
CDR3aa: CASSLAAGIIYEQYF

abundance: few
d_gene: -
j_gene: TRBJ1-1
v_gene: TRBV29-1
CDR3nt: TGCAGCGTTTCGACCGAGAACACTGAAGCTTTCTTT
CDR3aa: CSVSTENTEAFF

abundance: -
d_gene: TRBD2
j_gene: TRBJ2-7
v_gene: TRBV20-1
CDR3nt: TGCAGTGCTACCCACGGGACTACCCTCTACGAGCAGTACTTC
CDR3aa: CSATHGTTLYEQYF

abundance: few
d_gene: -
j_gene: TRBJ2-7
v_gene: TRBV7-2
CDR3nt: TGTGCCAGCAGCTCAGACCGGGGGTTCAGCGAGCAGTACTTC
CDR3aa: CASSSDRGFSEQYF

abundance: few
d_gene: -
j_gene: TRBJ2-3
v_gene: TRBV7-2
CDR3nt: TGTGCCAGCCGACTCGAAGGGGGACCCACAGATACGCAGTATTTT
CDR3aa: CASRLEGGPTDTQYF

abundance: few
d_gene: TRBD1
j_gene: TRBJ1-1
v_gene: TRBV5-1
CDR3nt: TGCGCCAGCAGCGGGGGGGGACAGGCTTCTGAAGCTTTCTTT
CDR3aa: CASSGGGQASEAFF

abundance: many
d_gene: TRBD2
j_gene: TRBJ2-1
v_gene: TRBV20-1
CDR3nt: TGCAGTGCTAGCTCTTCACTAGCGGGGTACAATGAGCAGTTCTTC
CDR3aa: CSASSSLAGYNEQFF

abundance: few
d_gene: TRBD1
j_gene: TRBJ2-2
v_gene: TRBV29-1
CDR3nt: TGCAGCGCGGGACAGGGAGACACCGGGGAGCTGTTTTTT
CDR3aa: CSAGQGDTGELFF

abundance: -
d_gene: TRBD2
j_gene: TRBJ2-1
v_gene: TRBV6-4
CDR3nt: TGTGCCAGCAGTATGCGACCGGGGGGGACCATTAATGAGCAGTTCTTC
CDR3aa: CASSMRPGGTINEQFF

abundance: -
d_gene: -
j_gene: TRBJ2-3
v_gene: TRBV20-1
CDR3nt: TGCAGTGCTAAACCAGGGACAGATACGCAGTATTTT
CDR3aa: CSAKPGTDTQYF